Given below is one TCR beta chain in context. The antigen is undetermined. This CDR3 has 14 residues. V shed 1 base, J shed 5 bases, and the junction held 5 bases outside the gene matches. Per the germline V gene, CDR1 is SGHDT and CDR2 is YYEEEE. Per donor, one heparinised blood draw averaged about 110 mL. All of the sorted populations showed purity greater than 95%. Sequenced material consisted of expressed TCRB transcripts (all of the isolated RNA was reverse transcribed). Assay used: immunoSEQ multiplex PCR; TCRdb lists only in-frame clones, some missing. Of over 200,000 clones listed, approximately 10% are singletons. This sample is drawn from a study of beta chain features in type 1 diabetes. Study-wide results and caveats: Among patients with Type 1 diabetes, TCRB CDR3s were moderately but significantly shorter in every one of the four CD4+ subsets.

Sequencing input: naive CD4+ T cells from blood. V gene TRBV5-6 combines with J gene TRBJ2-5, with 7 bases aligning to TRBD2. The receptor's source is a young man with type 1 diabetes. The CDR3 DNA reads as TGTGCCAGCAGCTTGAGCGGGGTGGGCGAGACCCAGTACTTC. As protein: CASSLSGVGETQYF.